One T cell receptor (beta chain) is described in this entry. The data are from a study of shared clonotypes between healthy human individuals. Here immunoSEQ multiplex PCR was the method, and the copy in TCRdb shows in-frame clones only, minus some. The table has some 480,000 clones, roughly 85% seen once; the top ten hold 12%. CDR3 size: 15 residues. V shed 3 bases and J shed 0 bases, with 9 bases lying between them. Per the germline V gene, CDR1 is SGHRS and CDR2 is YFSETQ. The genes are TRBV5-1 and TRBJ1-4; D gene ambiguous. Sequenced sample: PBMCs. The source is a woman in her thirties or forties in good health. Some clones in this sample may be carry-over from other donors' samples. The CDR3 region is CASSSDPTTNEKLFF. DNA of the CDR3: TGCGCCAGCAGCTCCGACCCCACAACTAATGAAAAACTGTTTTTT. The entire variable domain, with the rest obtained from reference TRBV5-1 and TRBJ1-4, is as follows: KAGVTQTPRYLIKTRGQQVTLSCSPISGHRSVSWYQQTPGQGLQFLFEYFSETQRNKGNFPGRFSGRQFSNSRSEMNVSTLELGDSALYLCASSSDPTTNEKLFFGSGTQLSVL.